The 29 T cell receptor beta chains below were found in one sample sequenced in a study of blood T cell repertoires in COVID-19. Using immunoSEQ multiplex PCR, the repertoire was profiled, and TCRdb retains in-frame clones only, with some absent. The data hold 25,000 to 30,000 clones, with 80% to 90% observed a single time. The material sequenced was peripheral blood. The receptors shown here come from a man aged 60 to 69 with acute or convalescent COVID-19.

This chain links TRBV18 with TRBJ1-3, with 7 positions matching TRBD1. J was trimmed by 2 bases and V by 4 bases; bases with no gene match: 11. CDR1 is KGHSH, CDR2 LQKENI, per germline. The CDR3 has 17 amino acids. CDR3 bases: TGTGCCAGCTCACAATTCGGCGACCAGGGGGCTGGAAACACCATATATTTT. Its translation: CASSQFGDQGAGNTIYF.

V and J are TRBV16 and TRBJ1-5; 8 bases fit TRBD1. Germline trimming cut 4 bases from V and 5 bases from J; bases unmatched to any gene: 1. The CDR3 loop spans 13 amino acids. CDR1 and CDR2 (germline): KGHSY, FQNENV. As DNA, the CDR3 is TGTGCCAGCAGCCGACAGGGGTATCAGCCCCAGCATTTT. This translates into CASSRQGYQPQHF.

V and J are TRBV7-9 and TRBJ2-7; TRBD1 matches 8 bases. Trimming cost V 4 bases and J 4 bases; bases outside gene matches: 9. CDR1 and CDR2 (germline): SEHNR, FQNEAQ (reference sequence). The CDR3 loop spans 15 amino acids. CDR3 sequence (DNA): TGTGCCAGCAGCTCCGTCCGGGACAGGTCGTACGAGCAGTACTTC. Protein: CASSSVRDRSYEQYF.

This chain connects TRBV6-1 to TRBJ2-2; a weak D match, TRBD2 (6 bases). The CDR3 totals 16 residues. Germline assignment: CDR1 MNHNS and CDR2 SASEGT. The V and J ends lost 0 bases and 0 bases respectively, with 8 bases between them. The CDR3 loop is CASSEAGTANTGELFF. The CDR3 region has the DNA TGTGCCAGCAGTGAAGCGGGGACTGCGAACACCGGGGAGCTGTTTTTT.

This chain uses TRBV27 with TRBJ1-1, with D perhaps TRBD1 (5 bases). Trimming left V 8 bases short and J 4 bases short, with 26 bases between. The germline V gene has CDR1 MNHEY and CDR2 SMNVEV (reference sequence). The CDR3 is 17 residues long. CDR3: CASALGWIGGGSTEAFF. CDR3 DNA sequence: TGTGCCAGCGCCTTGGGTTGGATCGGGGGAGGAAGCACTGAAGCTTTCTTT.

This sequence joins TRBV5-1 and TRBJ1-5, with D possibly being TRBD1 (6 bases). The V end lost 4 bases, the J end lost 6 bases, and 11 bases lay between the germline ends. This CDR3 has 13 residues. Germline V gene data show CDR1 as SGHRS and CDR2 as YFSETQ. The CDR3 region has the DNA TGCGCCAGCAGCCTGCAGGGGACTCAGCCCCAGCATTTT. Its protein product is CASSLQGTQPQHF.

J is TRBJ2-7 and V is TRBV3-1 (or the pseudogene TRBV3-2), with 14 bases lining up with TRBD2. The CDR3 is 15 residues long. Germline CDR1 and CDR2: LGHDT and YNNKEL (reference sequence). After removal of 1 base from V and 5 bases from J, the junction contained 1 base not matched to a gene. CDR3 sequence reads: CASSQVTSGRDEQYF. The CDR3 DNA follows: TGTGCCAGCAGCCAAGTGACTAGCGGGAGGGACGAGCAGTACTTC.

This sequence joins TRBV19 and TRBJ1-5; D not resolved. Germline V gene lookup returns CDR1 LNHDA and CDR2 SQIVND (reference sequence). The CDR3 spans 12 residues. The V gene lost 3 bases and the J gene lost 6 bases, with 6 bases spanning the gap. CDR3 nucleotides: TGTGCCAGTAGTATGCGGGCTCAGCCCCAGCATTTT. The encoded protein is CASSMRAQPQHF.

The rearrangement joins TRBV7-9 to TRBJ1-3; D gene ambiguous. There are 13 residues in the CDR3. V was pared by 3 bases and J by 8 bases, with 11 bases between. Germline CDR1 SEHNR, CDR2 FQNEAQ (reference sequence). CDR3 sequence (DNA): TGTGCCAGCAGCTTGGACGGGAGAGACACCATATATTTT. Protein sequence: CASSLDGRDTIYF.

The CDR3 loop is CASSPVQGATGELFF. CDR3 nucleotides: TGTGCCAGCTCACCGGTACAGGGTGCCACCGGGGAGCTGTTTTTT. The chain couples TRBV18 to TRBJ2-2; D perhaps matches TRBD1 (6 bases). This CDR3 has 15 residues. The germline V gene encodes CDR1 KGHSH and CDR2 LQKENI. V dropped 3 bases and J dropped 4 bases, with 12 bases sitting between them.

This rearrangement joins TRBV28 to TRBJ2-7; the D gene is possibly TRBD1 (6 bases). V lost 3 bases, J lost 1 base, and 7 bases lay in between. Looked up from germline, CDR1 is MDHEN and CDR2 is SYDVKM. The CDR3 contains 13 residues. This CDR3 reads CASSLQGSYEQYF. CDR3 nucleotides: TGTGCCAGCAGTTTGCAGGGGTCCTACGAGCAGTACTTC. Full variable domain (rest looked up from reference TRBV28 and TRBJ2-7): DVKVTQSSRYLVKRTGEKVFLECVQDMDHENMFWYRQDPGLGLRLIYFSYDVKMKEKGDIPEGYSVSREKKERFSLILESASTNQTSMYLCASSLQGSYEQYFGPGTRLTVT.

The chain joins TRBV5-1 to TRBJ1-3; D remains unclear. Trimming removed 2 bases from V and 1 base from J, with 7 bases in between. Per germline, CDR1 SGHRS and CDR2 YFSETQ. The CDR3 extends over 14 amino acids. Here the CDR3 reads CASSLMSSGNTIYF. CDR3 DNA: TGCGCCAGCAGCTTAATGTCTTCTGGAAACACCATATATTTT.

This clone was seen a single time. CDR3 nucleotide sequence: TGCAAAGTCGAAGAGAACTATGGCTACACCTTC. Amino acids: CKVEENYGYTF. The chain recombines TRBV20-1 with TRBJ1-2, with unresolved D. This CDR3 spans 11 amino acids. Germline CDR1 reads DFQATT; CDR2 reads SNEGSKA (reference sequence).

The chain combines TRBV7-6 with TRBJ2-1; D possibly corresponds to TRBD1 (6 bases). V lost 1 base, J lost 7 bases, and 29 bases lay in between. CDR1 and CDR2 from the germline V gene are SGHVS and FNYEAQ. The CDR3 runs 20 residues. DNA for the CDR3: TGTGCCAGCAGCTTAGGAGGCTTTGAGGGAGTGCGTCCGGGGACAAATGAGCAGTTCTTC. Protein product: CASSLGGFEGVRPGTNEQFF.

This chain connects TRBV7-9 to TRBJ1-2; 8 bases line up with TRBD1. Germline lookup yields CDR1 SEHNR and CDR2 FQNEAQ (reference sequence). This CDR3 contains 14 residues. V was clipped by 5 bases and J by 4 bases; unmatched bases: 6. CDR3 amino acids: CASSPGQGGYGYTF. Written as DNA, the CDR3 is TGTGCCAGCAGCCCCGGACAGGGAGGCTATGGCTACACCTTC.

This chain uses TRBV7-9 with TRBJ1-2; D unresolved. V was clipped by 5 bases and J by 4 bases, with 17 bases between them. The germline CDR1 and CDR2 sequences are SEHNR and FQNEAQ (reference sequence). This CDR3 is 15 amino acids long. CDR3 in amino acids: CASSDSSRVSYGYTF. For the CDR3, the DNA is TGTGCCAGCAGCGACTCCTCCCGGGTGAGCTATGGCTACACCTTC.

J is TRBJ2-7 and V is TRBV5-1, with TRBD2 as a possible D gene (6 bases). The CDR3 length is 16 residues. CDR1 is SGHRS and CDR2 is YFSETQ in the germline V gene. V was trimmed by 0 bases and J by 7 bases, leaving 20 bases between them. CDR3 DNA sequence: TGCGCCAGCAGCTTGGCCCTGTTCGGGGGACTGGGAGAGCAGTACTTC. Encoded protein: CASSLALFGGLGEQYF.

The chain recombines TRBV7-2 with TRBJ1-2, with TRBD1 matching 7 bases. The junction had 7 bases not matched to a gene; V was cut back by 4 bases and J by 8 bases. Germline V gene data show CDR1 as SGHTA and CDR2 as FQGNSA. This CDR3 is built from 13 residues. CDR3 DNA: TGTGCCAGCAGCTCAACAGGGGCCGGAGGCTACACCTTC. This translates into CASSSTGAGGYTF.

The chain couples TRBV5-6 to TRBJ1-1; TRBD1 is a possible D gene (5 bases). CDR1 and CDR2 (germline): SGHDT, YYEEEE. The CDR3 runs 14 residues. V lost 4 bases and J 4 bases, leaving 14 bases between the germline ends. The CDR3 DNA reads as TGTGCCAGCAGCCAGAATCAGGGTATCACTGAAGCTTTCTTT. Translating it yields CASSQNQGITEAFF.

J is TRBJ2-7 and V is TRBV29-1, with 8 bases aligning to TRBD1. The V and J ends lost 4 bases and 1 base, in that order; junction bases with no gene match: 0. The CDR3 extends over 12 amino acids. Germline loops: CDR1 SQVTM, CDR2 ANQGSEA. CDR3 nucleotide sequence: TGCAGCGTTGGGACAGGGTCCTACGAGCAGTACTTC. Translating it yields CSVGTGSYEQYF.

The chain joins TRBV11-2 to TRBJ1-1; the match to TRBD1 covers 7 bases. The CDR3 loop spans 12 amino acids. The trim removed 3 bases at V and 10 bases at J, leaving 5 bases unmatched. Germline values: CDR1 SGHAT, CDR2 FQNNGV. This chain's CDR3 is CASSFITGVAFF. The CDR3 DNA follows: TGTGCCAGCAGCTTCATCACAGGGGTAGCTTTCTTT.

The V call is TRBV18, the J call TRBJ2-7, with D possibly matching TRBD1 (6 bases). Trimming cost V 3 bases and J 11 bases, with 20 bases left between them. Germline CDR1 is KGHSH and CDR2 is LQKENI. There are 14 residues in the CDR3. Here the CDR3 reads CASSPWEEQGNEYF. The CDR3 DNA follows: TGTGCCAGCTCACCCTGGGAAGAACAGGGTAATGAGTACTTC.

V usage is TRBV27 and J usage is TRBJ1-6; TRBD1 aligns across 8 bases. The CDR3 has 14 residues. V shed 6 bases, J shed 9 bases, and the junction held 7 bases outside the gene matches. The V gene's germline CDR1 is MNHEY and CDR2 SMNVEV (reference sequence). CDR3 nucleotides: TGTGCCAGCAGCCCGGACAGGGCGGGTTCACCCCTCCACTTT. Translation: CASSPDRAGSPLHF.

The rearrangement joins TRBV19 to TRBJ1-2; D gene uncertain. The length of the CDR3 is 17 residues. Germline CDR1 LNHDA, CDR2 SQIVND (reference sequence). Trimming cost V 6 bases and J 1 base, with 21 bases left between them. The CDR3 loop is CASSPVVYEQNNYGYTF. The CDR3 nucleotides read TGTGCCAGTAGCCCCGTCGTTTACGAACAAAATAACTATGGCTACACCTTC.

This chain joins TRBV6-1 and TRBJ2-1; TRBD2 aligns across 9 bases. The CDR3 has 19 residues. In germline, CDR1 is MNHNS, CDR2 SASEGT. V lost 2 bases and J lost 0; bases outside the gene matches: 11. The CDR3 reads CASSERPSGKTGSYNEQFF. The CDR3 nucleotides are TGTGCCAGCAGTGAAAGACCTAGCGGGAAAACGGGCTCCTACAATGAGCAGTTCTTC.

The chain joins TRBV18 to TRBJ1-4, with unresolved D. With 1 base removed from V and 4 bases from J, the gap between germline ends came to 19 bases. The CDR3 runs to 18 residues. Germline V gene sequence: CDR1 KGHSH, CDR2 LQKENI. The CDR3 DNA reads TGTGCCAGCTCACCACTGGCAGCCCTAGACGGCTTTAATGAAAAACTGTTTTTT. It codes for CASSPLAALDGFNEKLFF.

The chain couples TRBV29-1 to TRBJ1-3, with a possible D match to TRBD1 (6 bases). Germline lookup yields CDR1 SQVTM and CDR2 ANQGSEA. Trimming took off 3 bases at V and 3 bases at J, with 9 bases between the two ends. CDR3 size: 13 residues. The CDR3 here is CSVDHRVGNTIYF. CDR3 in DNA: TGCAGCGTTGACCACAGGGTTGGAAACACCATATATTTT.

The rearrangement links TRBV28 to TRBJ1-2; D remains ambiguous. Trimming removed 5 bases from V and 6 bases from J, with 22 bases in between. Germline values: CDR1 MDHEN, CDR2 SYDVKM. This CDR3 spans 16 amino acids. Here the CDR3 reads CASSPPRLFPSHGYTF. The CDR3 DNA sequence: TGTGCCAGCAGTCCCCCGAGGCTGTTCCCTTCCCATGGCTACACCTTC.

This chain uses TRBV6-2 or TRBV6-3 with TRBJ1-1, with 7 bases matching TRBD1. J was trimmed by 6 bases and V by 4 bases; bases with no gene match: 5. CDR1 is MNHEY, CDR2 SVGEGT, per germline. The CDR3 sequence is 13 residues long. The CDR3 sequence: CASSWTGTAEAFF. The CDR3, as DNA: TGTGCCAGCAGTTGGACAGGAACCGCTGAAGCTTTCTTT.